A selection of T cell receptor beta chains follows, all from one sample in a study of control samples from healthy donors and cancer patients. Data came from immunoSEQ multiplex PCR; TCRdb stores just in-frame clones and leaves some out. The sample yields more than 140,000 clones, 94% seen once. The specimen was blood. These receptors came from a man in his forties in good health. Each CDR3 is given with its conserved first and last residue. The D gene is left open where the match is weak. Size values are once, few and many counts, or a class for expanded clones, and some rows have none.

V: TRBV5-6; J: TRBJ2-1; D: .; size: .; DNA: TGTGCCAGCAGCTTGGTGATCGGAGGTAATGAGCAGTTCTTC; CDR3: CASSLVIGGNEQFF
V: TRBV29-1; J: TRBJ1-4; D: .; size: .; DNA: TGCAGCGCCTCTGTGGGGCAGGGTGGTGAAAAACTGTTTTTT; CDR3: CSASVGQGGEKLFF
V: TRBV5-1; J: TRBJ1-1; D: .; size: .; DNA: TGCGCCAGCAGCCAAGGACGGGGGGCGTATACTGAAGCTTTCTTT; CDR3: CASSQGRGAYTEAFF
V: TRBV4-1; J: TRBJ1-2; D: TRBD1; size: .; DNA: TGCGCCAGCAGCCAAGATTTGGGGACAGGGAAACTCTATGGCTACACCTTC; CDR3: CASSQDLGTGKLYGYTF
V: TRBV2; J: TRBJ1-3; D: .; size: .; DNA: TGTGCCAGCAGTGTACAGGGAGGAGGAAACACCATATATTTT; CDR3: CASSVQGGGNTIYF
V: TRBV9; J: TRBJ2-5; D: .; size: .; DNA: TGTGCCAGCAGCGATCACAGGGTTCGAGGAGAGACCCAGTACTTC; CDR3: CASSDHRVRGETQYF
V: TRBV4-3; J: TRBJ2-7; D: .; size: .; DNA: TGCGCCAGCAGCCAAGATCGCCGGGGGAGCTCCTACGAGCAGTACTTC; CDR3: CASSQDRRGSSYEQYF
V: TRBV6-2/TRBV6-3; J: TRBJ1-2; D: .; size: .; DNA: TGTGCCAGCAGTTTGTTTCGGTCGGGCGGCTACACCTTC; CDR3: CASSLFRSGGYTF
V: TRBV29-1; J: TRBJ1-4; D: .; size: .; DNA: TGCAGCGTTTCCAGGACGGGGAATGAAAAACTGTTTTTT; CDR3: CSVSRTGNEKLFF
V: TRBV3-1/TRBV3-2; J: TRBJ2-1; D: TRBD2; size: .; DNA: TGTGCCAGCAGCCAAGGCCTTGGGACTAGCGGTTACAATGAGCAGTTCTTC; CDR3: CASSQGLGTSGYNEQFF
V: TRBV4-1; J: TRBJ2-7; D: TRBD2; size: .; DNA: TGCGCCAGCAGCCAAGGGGGGCTAGCGGGTGCGAGCTCCTACGAGCAGTACTTC; CDR3: CASSQGGLAGASSYEQYF
V: TRBV19; J: TRBJ1-2; D: .; size: .; DNA: TGTGCCAGTAGTCTCGATATTATCTATGGCTACACCTTC; CDR3: CASSLDIIYGYTF
V: TRBV10-3; J: TRBJ1-6; D: .; size: once; DNA: TGTGCCGCCGCGCAGAGCTCCTATAATTCACCCCTCCACTTT; CDR3: CAAAQSSYNSPLHF
V: TRBV18; J: TRBJ1-1; D: TRBD1; size: .; DNA: TGTGCCAGCTCACCACAGACAGGGGGCTACACTGAAGCTTTCTTT; CDR3: CASSPQTGGYTEAFF